The 15 T cell receptor beta chains below all came from one sample that was sequenced in a study of beta chain features in type 1 diabetes. TCRB transcripts that were expressed got sequenced, as all of the isolated RNA had been reverse transcribed. The data were produced by immunoSEQ multiplex PCR, yet TCRdb's version contains in-frame clones alone and is incomplete. The data contain 350,000 to 450,000 clones, around 15% of them seen just once; the ten biggest clones take up under 0.02%. The sequencing input was naive CD4+ T cells from blood. These receptors were obtained from a woman in her late teens or twenties in good health.

This sequence joins TRBV7-9 and TRBJ2-7, with 8 positions matching TRBD2. Germline values: CDR1 SEHNR, CDR2 FQNEAQ (reference sequence). The CDR3 length is 16 residues. With V trimmed by 1 base and J by 3 bases, 8 bases remained unmatched. CDR3 in DNA: TGTGCCAGCAGCTTAGTTGCCAGCGGGGGTTACTACGAGCAGTACTTC. Translating gives CASSLVASGGYYEQYF.

This rearrangement joins TRBV6-1 to TRBJ1-2; no clear D. This CDR3 comprises 14 residues. Germline values: CDR1 MNHNS, CDR2 SASEGT. V was trimmed by 8 bases and J by 10 bases, leaving 23 bases between them. The CDR3 protein is CASGGLQSRSAYTF. The CDR3 DNA is TGTGCCAGCGGTGGACTACAGTCGCGGTCAGCCTACACCTTC.

Here the CDR3 DNA reads TGTGCCAGCAGCTCCACTGCGGGACTAGAGAATGAGCAGTTCTTC. Translation: CASSSTAGLENEQFF. The chain links TRBV7-6 to TRBJ2-1, with 8 bases matching TRBD2. Germline assignment: CDR1 SGHVS and CDR2 FNYEAQ. CDR3 length: 15 residues. The J segment lost 7 bases and the V segment lost 4 bases, leaving 9 bases of the junction unmatched.

This clone was seen more than once but under ten times. This chain connects TRBV30 to TRBJ2-7; TRBD2 aligns across 9 bases. This CDR3 spans 14 amino acids. The germline V gene encodes CDR1 GTSNPN and CDR2 SVGIG (reference sequence). V lost 2 bases, J lost 0 bases, and 2 bases stayed unmatched. The CDR3: CAWSMTSGSYEQYF. Written as DNA, the CDR3 is TGTGCCTGGAGTATGACTAGCGGCTCCTACGAGCAGTACTTC. Using reference TRBV30 and TRBJ2-7 for the parts outside the CDR3, the full variable domain is SQTIHQWPATLVQPVGSPLSLECTVEGTSNPNLYWYRQAAGRGLQLLFYSVGIGQISSEVPQNLSASRPQDRQFILSSKKLLLSDSGFYLCAWSMTSGSYEQYFGPGTRLTVT.

This clone was counted only a few times. V is TRBV30 and J is TRBJ2-1, with 14 positions matching TRBD2. The CDR3 loop spans 21 amino acids. The germline V gene encodes CDR1 GTSNPN and CDR2 SVGIG (reference sequence). V dropped 2 bases and J dropped 1; count of bases not matched to a gene: 16. CDR3 residues: CAWSPPQGTSGSGRSYNEQFF. The CDR3, as DNA: TGTGCCTGGAGTCCCCCCCAGGGGACTAGCGGGAGTGGTCGTTCCTACAATGAGCAGTTCTTC.

This clone was found a few times. The chain uses TRBV9 and TRBJ1-3; weak D call: TRBD1 (6 bases). Trimming took off 2 bases at V and 1 base at J, with 16 bases between the two ends. The CDR3 extends over 17 amino acids. Germline CDR1 and CDR2: SGDLS and YYNGEE. The CDR3 DNA is TGTGCCAGCAGCGTCCCGACAGGCATCGAATCTGGAAACACCATATATTTT. This translates into CASSVPTGIESGNTIYF.

The chain carries TRBV28 and TRBJ1-4; D remains unclear. Germline V CDR1 and CDR2: MDHEN, SYDVKM. V shed 10 bases and J shed 8 bases, with 17 bases lying between them. The CDR3 is 13 amino acids. The CDR3 nucleotides read TGTGCCACCGGTCCCGCCAGAGGAGAAAAACTGTTTTTT. This gives the protein CATGPARGEKLFF.

The rearrangement joins TRBV7-2 to TRBJ2-5; 14 nucleotides align to TRBD2. The CDR3 consists of 17 residues. With V trimmed by 4 bases and J by 5 bases, 9 bases remained unmatched. Looked up from germline, CDR1 is SGHTA and CDR2 is FQGNSA. The DNA of the CDR3 is TGTGCCAGCAGCTCCCCGGGACTAGCGGGAGAATTGGAGACCCAGTACTTC. Translated: CASSSPGLAGELETQYF.

This clone has more than one count but fewer than ten. This chain links TRBV6-5 with TRBJ2-1; 7 nucleotides line up with TRBD1. CDR1 is MNHEY, CDR2 SVGAGI, per germline. This CDR3 has 15 amino acids. Losses at the gene ends were 0 bases for V and 9 bases for J; bases not matched to a gene: 8. In DNA, the CDR3 is TGTGCCAGCAGTTACTCGAACAGGGGTATCGGTGAGCAGTTCTTC. Translated, it gives CASSYSNRGIGEQFF.

This clone was counted between two and nine times. The rearrangement joins TRBV7-3 to TRBJ1-1; TRBD1 aligns across 8 bases. J lost 4 bases, V lost 4 bases, and 8 bases had no gene match. Looked up from germline, CDR1 is SGHTA and CDR2 is FQGTGA. The length of the CDR3 is 15 residues. The CDR3 nucleotides are TGTGCCAGCAGCTCCCGGACAGGGAAGGGCACTGAAGCTTTCTTT. Its translation: CASSSRTGKGTEAFF.

This clone has a single count. V is TRBV11-3 and J is TRBJ2-1; TRBD2 aligns across 14 bases. The V gene's germline CDR1 is SGHNT and CDR2 YENEEA. The CDR3 has 16 amino acids. V gave up 6 bases and J gave up 8 bases; unmatched junction bases: 9. The CDR3: CASSRTGTSGSHEQFF. The CDR3 DNA is TGTGCCAGCAGTCGCACCGGGACTAGCGGGAGCCATGAGCAGTTCTTC.

This clone was counted between two and nine times. V gene TRBV11-2 combines with J gene TRBJ2-5; D gene ambiguous. The length of the CDR3 is 15 residues. V lost 0 bases, J lost 1 base, and 9 bases lay in between. Germline lookup yields CDR1 SGHAT and CDR2 FQNNGV. In DNA, the CDR3 is TGTGCCAGCAGCTTAGATTCCCAGGTCCAAGAGACCCAGTACTTC. Encoded protein: CASSLDSQVQETQYF.

Remarks on this clone: Other DNA sequences in this sample translate to the same CDR3. The chain joins TRBV5-1 to TRBJ1-5; D remains unclear. Germline V gene data show CDR1 as SGHRS and CDR2 as YFSETQ. V was trimmed by 1 base and J by 1 base, leaving 9 bases between them. This CDR3 spans 15 amino acids. CDR3: CASSLRGGSNQPQHF. In DNA, the CDR3 is TGCGCCAGCAGCTTGCGGGGTGGAAGCAATCAGCCCCAGCATTTT. Full variable domain (remainder filled in from reference TRBV5-1 and TRBJ1-5): KAGVTQTPRYLIKTRGQQVTLSCSPISGHRSVSWYQQTPGQGLQFLFEYFSETQRNKGNFPGRFSGRQFSNSRSEMNVSTLELGDSALYLCASSLRGGSNQPQHFGDGTRLSIL.

This clone was detected only a few times. The chain combines TRBV15 with TRBJ1-5, with D possibly TRBD1 on 5 matching bases. The CDR3 sequence is 14 residues long. Trimming stripped 4 bases from V and 3 bases from J, with 10 bases between. Germline-derived CDR1 and CDR2 are LNHNV and YYDKDF (reference sequence). The CDR3 spells CATSKRQTNQPQHF. The CDR3 DNA reads TGTGCCACCAGCAAACGACAGACCAATCAGCCCCAGCATTTT.

This clone was picked up a small number of times. The CDR3 DNA reads TGTGCCAGCAGGGCGGGACAGGGTCTATCCGGGTTAAGGACTAGCACTTACAATGAGCAGTTCTTC. Encoded protein: CASRAGQGLSGLRTSTYNEQFF. The chain combines TRBV2 with TRBJ2-1, with D possibly being TRBD1 (9 bases). The germline V and J ends were trimmed by 6 bases and 4 bases, with 37 bases remaining between them. Per the germline V gene, CDR1 is SNHLY and CDR2 is FYNNEI. The CDR3 length is 22 residues.